The 2 T cell receptor beta chains presented below share a single source sample, sequenced in a study of blood T cell repertoires in COVID-19. Sequenced by immunoSEQ multiplex PCR; TCRdb stores in-frame clones only, minus some. The sample lists over 200,000 clones; 89% were seen once. The source material was peripheral blood. These receptors came from a man in his 60s who had recovered from COVID-19.

The chain is built from TRBV28 and TRBJ1-5; no firm D call. CDR1 is MDHEN and CDR2 is SYDVKM in the germline V gene. The CDR3 sequence is 14 residues long. Trimming took 1 base from V and 4 from J, leaving 8 bases between them. In nucleotides, the CDR3 is TGTGCCAGCAGTTTATCGAGCCGGAATCAGCCCCAGCATTTT. Its protein is CASSLSSRNQPQHF.

J is TRBJ2-5 and V is TRBV6-1, with 8 bases aligning to TRBD1. V lost 3 bases to trimming and J lost 5 bases; unmatched junction nucleotides: 8. CDR3 length: 15 residues. Germline CDR1 MNHNS, CDR2 SASEGT. In DNA, the CDR3 is TGTGCCAGCAGTGAGAACAGGGGGGCCAGGGAGACCCAGTACTTC. Residues: CASSENRGARETQYF.